Each of the 24 T cell receptor beta chains below was sequenced from the same sample in a study of T-cell memory formation after mild COVID-19. MiXCR, run by TCRdb on the 5' RACE reads, gives a single entry per CDR3 protein. The sample includes roughly 510,000 distinct CDR3 sequences, around 15% of them seen just once. Sequenced: PBMCs or a T cell subset sorted from them (not recorded which). These receptors all stem from an adult woman who had mild COVID-19 (a few samples of this study predate the infection). Cell type and time point are not known.

V usage is TRBV6-5 and J usage is TRBJ2-2; weak D call: TRBD1 (6 bases). The CDR3 loop spans 19 amino acids. The V end lost 3 bases, the J end lost 0 bases, and 20 bases lay between the germline ends. In germline, CDR1 is MNHEY, CDR2 SVGAGI. The CDR3 bases are TGTGCCAGCAGTTATAATCCGGGGTACCGGACAGCGAACACCGGGGAGCTGTTTTTT. Translation: CASSYNPGYRTANTGELFF.

The V and J genes are TRBV18 and TRBJ1-4, with D uncertain. Trimming pared 3 bases from V and 14 bases from J, leaving 16 bases between. Germline CDR1 reads KGHSH; CDR2 reads LQKENI. This CDR3 has 13 amino acids. The CDR3 region is CASSPESQAPLFF. DNA for the CDR3: TGTGCCAGCTCACCGGAGAGTCAGGCCCCCCTGTTTTTT.

This chain links TRBV4-2 with TRBJ2-3, with TRBD2 identical over 9 bases. This CDR3 comprises 16 residues. Germline V lookup: CDR1 LGHNA, CDR2 YNFKEQ. After removal of 4 bases from V and 4 bases from J, the junction contained 9 bases not matched to a gene. The CDR3: CASSPGAGGNSDTQYF. CDR3 DNA: TGTGCCAGCAGCCCCGGAGCGGGGGGTAACTCAGATACGCAGTATTTT.

This clonotype was seen more than once but under ten times. The genes are TRBV4-1 and TRBJ1-5; D is undetermined. Germline V gives CDR1 MGHRA, CDR2 YSYEKL. V was cut by 1 base and J by 4 bases, with 8 bases left in between. The CDR3 contains 14 residues. The CDR3 loop is CASSQVVGNQPQHF. The CDR3 region has the DNA TGCGCCAGCAGCCAAGTAGTGGGAAATCAGCCCCAGCATTTT.

This clonotype appeared a few times. This sequence joins TRBV12-3 or TRBV12-4 and TRBJ2-3; 10 bases fit TRBD1. This CDR3 is built from 15 residues. The V and J ends lost 6 bases and 4 bases, in that order; junction bases with no gene match: 7. The CDR3 loop is CASSTGTGDPDTQYF. The DNA of the CDR3 is TGTGCCAGCAGCACCGGGACAGGGGATCCAGATACGCAGTATTTT.

This clonotype was detected only a few times. This chain connects TRBV18 to TRBJ2-1; TRBD1 aligns across 12 bases. In germline, CDR1 is KGHSH, CDR2 LQKENI. Trimming removed 3 bases from V and 3 bases from J; junction bases left unmatched: 3. The length of the CDR3 is 16 residues. This CDR3 reads CASSPGTGGLYNEQFF. CDR3 coding DNA: TGTGCCAGCTCACCCGGGACAGGGGGCCTCTACAATGAGCAGTTCTTC.

This chain connects TRBV7-9 to TRBJ2-1, with TRBD1 identical over 9 bases. The germline gives CDR1 SEHNR, CDR2 FQNEAQ (reference sequence). With 2 bases clipped from V and 4 bases from J, the junction kept 3 bases outside the gene matches. This CDR3 spans 15 amino acids. CDR3 loop: CASSLTQGAYNEQFF. The CDR3 coding sequence is TGTGCCAGCAGCTTAACACAGGGGGCGTACAATGAGCAGTTCTTC.

The chain joins TRBV7-9 to TRBJ2-2, with D possibly matching TRBD1 (5 bases). Germline V gene sequence: CDR1 SEHNR, CDR2 FQNEAQ (reference sequence). CDR3 length: 13 residues. Trimming removed 4 bases at V and 6 bases at J, with 9 bases between. The CDR3 DNA is TGTGCCAGCAGCTGGCAGGGTGCCGGGGAGCTGTTTTTT. Its translation: CASSWQGAGELFF.

This clonotype was recorded a few times. The V and J genes are TRBV20-1 and TRBJ2-2; unclear D gene. Germline V CDR1 and CDR2: DFQATT, SNEGSKA (reference sequence). This CDR3 contains 13 residues. The V gene lost 2 bases and the J gene lost 4 bases, with 8 bases spanning the gap. In nucleotides, the CDR3 is TGCAGTGCTAGAAGATCTACCACCGGGGAGCTGTTTTTT. This translates into CSARRSTTGELFF.

This clonotype was detected a few times. J is TRBJ2-1 and V is TRBV5-5; 8 nucleotides line up with TRBD2. CDR1 and CDR2 from the germline V gene are SGHKS and YYEKEE (reference sequence). The CDR3 consists of 18 residues. The trim removed 1 base at V and 6 bases at J, leaving 15 bases unmatched. The CDR3 here is CASSLIVGIAGRGNEQFF. DNA for the CDR3: TGTGCCAGCAGCTTGATCGTAGGAATAGCGGGAAGGGGCAATGAGCAGTTCTTC.

This clonotype was counted only a few times. This chain connects TRBV27 to TRBJ2-7; D remains unclear. Trimming took off 5 bases at V and 7 bases at J, with 9 bases between the two ends. CDR3 length equals 11 residues. CDR1 is MNHEY and CDR2 is SMNVEV in the germline V gene (reference sequence). CDR3 nucleotides: TGTGCCAGCAGTCAGCAAAAGGAGCAGTACTTC. Protein sequence: CASSQQKEQYF.

This clonotype was seen a few times. The CDR3 bases are TGCGCCAGCAGCCAGACCCCACAATCAGCCCAGCATTTT. Encoded protein: CASSQTPQSAQHF. V is TRBV4-3 and J is TRBJ1-5; the D is unclear. Germline CDR1 and CDR2: LGHNA and YSLEER. The V end lost 3 bases, the J end lost 11 bases, and 14 bases lay between the germline ends. This CDR3 spans 13 amino acids.

This clonotype was counted only a few times. This sequence joins TRBV12-3 or TRBV12-4 and TRBJ1-5, with unresolved D. The CDR3 spans 15 residues. V lost 3 bases to trimming and J lost 0 bases, with 9 bases between them. CDR3 in DNA: TGTGCCAGCAGTTTGTGGATTGATAGCAATCAGCCCCAGCATTTT. It is translated as CASSLWIDSNQPQHF.

The chain is built from TRBV5-1 and TRBJ2-1; TRBD2 matches at 9 bases. CDR1 is SGHRS, CDR2 YFSETQ, per germline. CDR3 length equals 15 residues. V lost 1 base to trimming and J lost 6 bases; unmatched junction nucleotides: 5. The CDR3 sequence: CASSLLAGDRNEQFF. The CDR3 DNA is TGCGCCAGCAGCTTGTTAGCGGGGGACCGCAATGAGCAGTTCTTC.

The genes are TRBV20-1 and TRBJ2-7; D tentatively fits TRBD1 or TRBD2 (6 bases each). The V and J ends lost 3 bases and 3 bases respectively, with 15 bases between them. The CDR3 is made up of 14 amino acids. Per the germline V gene, CDR1 is DFQATT and CDR2 is SNEGSKA (reference sequence). CDR3: CSASNRAGRYEQYF. Here the CDR3 DNA reads TGCAGTGCTAGTAACAGGGCGGGACGCTACGAGCAGTACTTC.

In this sample, this clonotype turned up a few times. The V call is TRBV7-8, the J call TRBJ2-3, with 7 bases identical to TRBD2. The CDR3 sequence is 16 residues long. The germline gives CDR1 SGHVS, CDR2 FQNEAQ. V dropped 4 bases and J dropped 2; count of bases not matched to a gene: 9. This chain's CDR3 is CASSSELATVTDTQYF. The CDR3, as DNA: TGTGCCAGCAGCTCGGAACTAGCGACCGTCACAGATACGCAGTATTTT.

The genes are TRBV11-3 and TRBJ2-1; 8 bases map to TRBD2. CDR1 and CDR2 from the germline V gene are SGHNT and YENEEA. The CDR3 has 15 amino acids. Losses at the gene ends were 4 bases for V and 2 bases for J; bases not matched to a gene: 4. In DNA form, the CDR3 reads TGTGCCAGCAGCTATAGCGGGGATACCTACAATGAGCAGTTCTTC. Encoded protein: CASSYSGDTYNEQFF.

This clonotype was picked up a small number of times. The chain joins TRBV20-1 to TRBJ2-2; 14 bases match TRBD2. The CDR3 is 16 amino acids. V lost 3 bases, J lost 1 base, and 1 base stayed unmatched. Germline CDR1 reads DFQATT; CDR2 reads SNEGSKA (reference sequence). Written as DNA, the CDR3 is TGCAGTGCTAGGACTAGCGGGAGGGTGAACACCGGGGAGCTGTTTTTT. Protein: CSARTSGRVNTGELFF.

This clonotype was seen many times. V usage is TRBV12-5 and J usage is TRBJ2-2; 8 bases map to TRBD1. The V and J ends lost 6 bases and 2 bases, in that order; junction bases with no gene match: 5. The CDR3 is 15 amino acids. CDR1 and CDR2 (germline): LGHNT, FRNRAP. CDR3: CASGAGQGNTGELFF. CDR3 in DNA: TGTGCTAGTGGCGCTGGACAGGGAAACACCGGGGAGCTGTTTTTT.

The rearrangement uses TRBV29-1 and TRBJ1-2, with D hard to call. Germline V gives CDR1 SQVTM, CDR2 ANQGSEA. V shed 0 bases and J shed 8 bases, with 10 bases lying between them. The CDR3 has 12 amino acids. The CDR3 DNA reads as TGCAGCGTTGAAGATCCCGGGCTAGGCTACACCTTC. It translates to CSVEDPGLGYTF.

This clonotype was counted at least ten times. V and J are TRBV6-1 and TRBJ2-2; TRBD1 is a possible D gene (6 bases). The CDR3 runs to 14 residues. V lost 7 bases and J lost 1, with 10 bases in between. Germline CDR1 reads MNHNS; CDR2 reads SASEGT. The CDR3, as DNA: TGTGCCAGCATCCTGACAGGGAACACCGGGGAGCTGTTTTTT. It is translated as CASILTGNTGELFF.

Only a few counts were recorded for this clonotype. V usage is TRBV5-1 and J usage is TRBJ1-1; D is ambiguous. CDR1 SGHRS and CDR2 YFSETQ come from the germline V gene. V lost 4 bases, J lost 2 bases, and 9 bases lay in between. This CDR3 region has 13 residues. The CDR3 protein is CASSQAGNTEAFF. DNA for the CDR3: TGCGCCAGCAGCCAAGCAGGTAACACTGAAGCTTTCTTT. Full variable domain (missing parts from reference TRBV5-1 and TRBJ1-1): KAGVTQTPRYLIKTRGQQVTLSCSPISGHRSVSWYQQTPGQGLQFLFEYFSETQRNKGNFPGRFSGRQFSNSRSEMNVSTLELGDSALYLCASSQAGNTEAFFGQGTRLTVV.

The chain's CDR3 is CASGLELAGGFDYEQFF. Written as DNA, the CDR3 is TGTGCTAGTGGTTTGGAACTAGCGGGCGGATTTGACTATGAGCAGTTCTTC. The chain employs TRBV12-5 and TRBJ2-1; 9 bases line up with TRBD2. Trimming took 1 base from V and 8 from J; bases not matched to a gene: 12. CDR1 is LGHNT, CDR2 FRNRAP, per germline. The CDR3 covers 17 residues.

This clonotype has ten or more counts. The gene calls are TRBV24-1 and TRBJ2-3; D is tentatively TRBD1 or TRBD2 (5 bases each). V gave up 3 bases and J gave up 2 bases, with 14 bases separating them. The CDR3 is 16 amino acids. CDR1 KGHDR and CDR2 SFDVKD come from the germline V gene. The CDR3 sequence: CATSDLEMGDTDTQYF. The CDR3 DNA reads TGTGCCACCAGTGATCTTGAAATGGGGGACACAGATACGCAGTATTTT.